The rows below give T cell receptor beta chains drawn from one sample of a study of T cell responses to AZD1222 COVID-19 vaccine. Generated by immunoSEQ multiplex PCR, the TCRdb table keeps only in-frame clones and is missing some. The data show roughly 50,000 clones, 80% to 90% seen once. Material: peripheral blood, obtained 28 days after the second AZD1222 dose. The source of these receptors is an adult who received the AZD1222 COVID-19 vaccine. CDR3s include the opening cysteine and the closing phenylalanine or tryptophan. The order of the fields is J gene, D gene, V gene, clone size, CDR3 protein, CDR3 DNA. A D gene is named only where the DNA matches it firmly. Not every row has a clone size; where given, it reads once, few, many or a size class.

>TRBJ1-6|.|TRBV4-1|few
CASSQGPAVVLYNSPLHF
TGCGCCAGCAGCCAAGGGCCCGCCGTGGTACTCTATAATTCACCCCTCCACTTT
>TRBJ2-1|.|TRBV14|.
CASSQDRRREQFF
TGTGCCAGCAGCCAAGATAGGAGGAGGGAGCAGTTCTTC
>TRBJ2-1|TRBD2|TRBV4-2|.
CASSQILAGEGNEQFF
TGTGCCAGCAGCCAGATACTAGCGGGAGAGGGGAATGAGCAGTTCTTC
>TRBJ2-1|.|TRBV12-3/TRBV12-4|.
CASTRISYNEQFF
TGTGCCAGCACTAGAATCTCCTACAATGAGCAGTTCTTC
>TRBJ2-1|.|TRBV14|.
CASSLDNEQFF
TGTGCCAGCAGCCTAGACAATGAGCAGTTCTTC
>TRBJ1-2|.|TRBV7-2|.
CASSPYSGPYGYTF
TGTGCCAGCAGCCCATATAGCGGGCCGTATGGCTACACCTTC
>TRBJ1-5|TRBD1|TRBV19|few
CASSLDRGLVQPQHF
TGTGCCAGTAGTTTGGACAGGGGGTTGGTTCAGCCCCAGCATTTT
>TRBJ1-1|.|TRBV3-1/TRBV3-2|.
CASSQAGKNTEAFF
TGTGCCAGCAGCCAGGCGGGAAAGAACACTGAAGCTTTCTTT
>TRBJ2-3|TRBD1|TRBV9|.
CASSVGGQASTDTQYF
TGTGCCAGCAGCGTAGGGGGACAGGCCAGCACAGATACGCAGTATTTT
>TRBJ1-2|.|TRBV1|.
CTSKQGDWGGYTF
TGCACCAGCAAACAAGGCGATTGGGGTGGCTACACCTTC